This entry describes one TCR beta chain. The CDR3 sequence is 13 residues long. The germline V gene encodes CDR1 LNHDA and CDR2 SQIVND (reference sequence). V gave up 6 bases and J gave up 10 bases; unmatched junction bases: 8. The entry originates in a study of brain T cells in children with intractable seizures. Time point noted: blood from clinic visit 5 months post-surgery; TSC patient then seizure free. Surgery cases with the highest brain T cell transcript signatures were chosen for sequencing. At least one anti-epileptic drug was given before surgery. The table came from immunoSEQ multiplex PCR; TCRdb's copy has only in-frame clones and leaves some out. Of 340,000 or so clones listed, about 93% are singletons.

The clonotype comes from a boy under three years old with tuberous sclerosis and intractable seizures. Sample: peripheral blood, taken 4 to 5 months after surgery. This chain uses TRBV19 with TRBJ2-1; 8 bases match TRBD2. The chain's CDR3 is CASRLSGGLEQFF. The CDR3 nucleotides are TGTGCCAGTAGACTTTCGGGGGGGCTGGAGCAGTTCTTC.